The clone carrying this TCR beta chain was observed once. This specimen comes from a study of cytomegalovirus exposure and HLA in healthy donors. The V and J ends lost 3 bases and 3 bases, in that order; junction bases with no gene match: 3. The CDR3 totals 15 residues. From germline, CDR1 is SGHVS and CDR2 FNYEAQ. PCR amplification relied on 60 Vbeta primers (plus 13 Jbeta primers). Assay: immunoSEQ multiplex PCR; the TCRdb copy retains only in-frame clones and omits some. The sample consists of roughly 50,000 clones, about four fifths of them appearing once. Sample: PBMCs. V gene TRBV7-6 combines with J gene TRBJ1-5; 9 positions match TRBD1. This sequence was found in a woman aged 18-29 years in good health and CMV-seronegative. CDR3 in DNA: TGTGCCAGCAGCTTGGGGACAGGGTACAATCAGCCCCAGCATTTT. It yields the protein CASSLGTGYNQPQHF.